This is a list of T cell receptor beta chains from one sample in a study of blood T cells in healthy people across ages. TCRdb called the 5' RACE reads again in MiXCR, with one record for every CDR3 protein. Of about 2 million distinct CDR3 sequences listed, about 50% are singletons. Sample: blood. The receptors stem from a woman aged 40 to 50 in good health. Both conserved end residues are part of each CDR3. Fields, in order: J gene, V gene, clone size, D gene, CDR3 protein. D genes are given only for firm matches. Some rows have no size entry. The others give once, few or many, or a class for an expanded clone.

TRBJ1-4	TRBV9	once	TRBD1	CASSPRPIDREGKLFF
TRBJ1-1	TRBV2	-	-	CASTVEDTEAFF
TRBJ2-5	TRBV7-6	-	TRBD2	CASSPRLAGFQETQYF
TRBJ2-1	TRBV4-1	-	TRBD2	CASSHTSGGASRYNEQFF
TRBJ2-4	TRBV20-1	-	-	CSASLGVGRNIQYF
TRBJ2-1	TRBV4-3	-	-	CASSQGGVGSFIYEQFF
TRBJ2-1	TRBV20-1	-	-	CSARGTWGGGHNEQFF
TRBJ2-6	TRBV7-2	-	-	CASSLGFGANVLTF
TRBJ2-5	TRBV7-2	many	TRBD2	CASSLATGGGTQYF
TRBJ2-5	TRBV25-1	-	TRBD1	CASGRTGEETQYF
TRBJ2-3	TRBV2	few	-	CASSELGPPRADTQYF
TRBJ1-4	TRBV29-1	-	-	CSGRSTSEKLFF
TRBJ2-3	TRBV28	-	-	CASSSPSGRDTQYF
TRBJ2-5	TRBV7-9	-	TRBD2	CASSFPAGTKETQYF
TRBJ1-2	TRBV6-5	-	-	CASSYGGVSRGNGYTF
TRBJ1-4	TRBV28	-	-	CASGWGPNEKLFF
TRBJ2-1	TRBV7-2	-	-	CASSLGLGRDIYNEQFF
TRBJ2-7	TRBV7-2	few	-	CASSLGRPGIYEQYF
TRBJ2-1	TRBV4-2	-	-	CASSQDEGGRGYNEQFF
TRBJ2-5	TRBV10-3	-	-	CAISVAVQETQYF
TRBJ2-1	TRBV20-1	-	-	CSSRSGAVLYEQFF
TRBJ2-7	TRBV4-2	few	TRBD2	CASSQVVASGYEQYF
TRBJ2-4	TRBV20-1	-	-	CSARTHREGKNIQYF
TRBJ2-1	TRBV18	-	TRBD1	CASSLRTGVYNEQFF
TRBJ2-5	TRBV20-1	-	-	CSARVRGAGRETQYF
TRBJ2-4	TRBV4-1	few	TRBD2	CASSQGVAGGPNGIQYF
TRBJ2-3	TRBV20-1	-	TRBD1	CSALPTGTVLPWDTQYF
TRBJ2-4	TRBV6-6	-	-	CASSYSVNIQYF
TRBJ1-1	TRBV5-6	-	-	CASSLARGQRVTNTEAFF
TRBJ2-7	TRBV2	-	TRBD2	CASSLARRTSGVYEQYF
TRBJ2-5	TRBV6-5	-	-	CASSYLRGPPETQYF
TRBJ1-1	TRBV4-1	once	-	CASSQGRLMNTEAFF
TRBJ2-4	TRBV7-2	-	-	CASSPVRTEYIQYF
TRBJ2-3	TRBV5-1	-	TRBD2	CASSPGHPGGDTQYF
TRBJ1-5	TRBV28	few	TRBD1	CASSRAQGDNQPQHF
TRBJ2-3	TRBV28	-	-	CASRKVGWSTDTQYF
TRBJ2-5	TRBV6-5	few	-	CASSETRGAEETQYF
TRBJ2-1	TRBV20-1	few	TRBD2	CSARDRTSGLGRYNEQFF
TRBJ2-7	TRBV6-6	-	-	CASSYGTASSYEQYF
TRBJ2-6	TRBV27	-	-	CASSPLGGGPFGANVLTF
TRBJ2-3	TRBV27	few	-	CASHSASGADTQYF
TRBJ2-1	TRBV18	-	-	CASSGIYNEQFF
TRBJ1-4	TRBV20-1	few	TRBD1	CSADRGRDEKLFF